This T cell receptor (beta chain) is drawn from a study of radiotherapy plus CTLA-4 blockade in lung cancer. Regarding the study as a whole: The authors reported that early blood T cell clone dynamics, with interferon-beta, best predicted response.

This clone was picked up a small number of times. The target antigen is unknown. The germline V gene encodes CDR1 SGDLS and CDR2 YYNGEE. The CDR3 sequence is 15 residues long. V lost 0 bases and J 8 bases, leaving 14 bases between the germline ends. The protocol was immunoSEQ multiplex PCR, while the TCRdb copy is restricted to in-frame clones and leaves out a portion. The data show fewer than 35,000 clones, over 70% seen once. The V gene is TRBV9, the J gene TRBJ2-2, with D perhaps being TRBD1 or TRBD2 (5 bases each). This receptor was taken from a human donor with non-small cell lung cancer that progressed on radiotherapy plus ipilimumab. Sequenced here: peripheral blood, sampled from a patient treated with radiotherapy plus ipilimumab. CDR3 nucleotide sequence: TGTGCCAGCAGCGTAGGTACCCGGGACGTTGGGGAGCTGTTTTTT. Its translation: CASSVGTRDVGELFF.